This TCR beta chain is from a study of T cells in Graves' hyperthyroidism and ophthalmopathy. Study in general: Specimen type is peripheral blood, collected at initial diagnosis prior to any treatment. Findings and limits, study-wide: A model using 13 V-J features told ophthalmopathy apart from stable hyperthyroidism.

In this sample, this clonotype turned up many times. Its antigen is not identified. Clinical symptoms, serum thyroxine, TRAb, thyroid ultrasound and orbital computed tomography informed diagnoses. V dropped 1 base and J dropped 5 bases, with 17 bases sitting between them. From germline, CDR1 is SGHDN and CDR2 FVKESK. This CDR3 comprises 16 residues. RNA transcripts were the template for amplifying TCR beta CDR3 regions. First-round RT-PCR of the TCR CDR3 relied on the HTBI primer set. TCRdb processed the multiplex PCR reads anew with MiXCR; each CDR3 protein has one entry. The top ten clones hold around 34% of a sample with 300,000 or so distinct CDR3 sequences, around a sixth of them seen once.

Sequenced input: blood. V is TRBV14 and J is TRBJ2-5, with unresolved D. This receptor was obtained from a man aged 30 to 45 with Graves' hyperthyroidism. The CDR3 is CASSQGAAPARETQYF. The CDR3 bases are TGTGCCAGCAGCCAAGGTGCGGCGCCCGCCCGGGAGACCCAGTACTTC.